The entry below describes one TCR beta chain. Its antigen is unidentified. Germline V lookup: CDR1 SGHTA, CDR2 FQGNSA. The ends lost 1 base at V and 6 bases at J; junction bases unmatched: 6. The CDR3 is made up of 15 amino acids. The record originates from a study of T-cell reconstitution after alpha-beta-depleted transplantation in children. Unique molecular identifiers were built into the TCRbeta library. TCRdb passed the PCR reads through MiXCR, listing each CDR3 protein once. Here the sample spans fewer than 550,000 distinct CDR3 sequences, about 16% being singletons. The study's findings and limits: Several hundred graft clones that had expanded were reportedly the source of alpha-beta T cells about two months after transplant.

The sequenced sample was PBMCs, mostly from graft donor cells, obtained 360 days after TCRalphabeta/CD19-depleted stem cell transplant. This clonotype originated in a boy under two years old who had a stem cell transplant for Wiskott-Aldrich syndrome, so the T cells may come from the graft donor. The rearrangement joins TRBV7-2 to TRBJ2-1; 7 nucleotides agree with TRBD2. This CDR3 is CASSLEGGSRNEQFF. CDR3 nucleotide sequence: TGTGCCAGCAGCTTAGAAGGCGGGAGCCGCAATGAGCAGTTCTTC.